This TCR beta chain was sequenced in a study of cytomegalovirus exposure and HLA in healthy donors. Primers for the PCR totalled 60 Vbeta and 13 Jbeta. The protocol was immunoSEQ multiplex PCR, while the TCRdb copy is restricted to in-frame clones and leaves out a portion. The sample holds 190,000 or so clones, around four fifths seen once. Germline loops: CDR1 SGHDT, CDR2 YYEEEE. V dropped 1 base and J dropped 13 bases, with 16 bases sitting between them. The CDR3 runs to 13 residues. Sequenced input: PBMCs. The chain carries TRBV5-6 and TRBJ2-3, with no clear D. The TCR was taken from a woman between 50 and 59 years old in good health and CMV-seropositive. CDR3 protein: CASSLIRRRRKYF. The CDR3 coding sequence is TGTGCCAGCAGCTTGATACGACGGAGAAGAAAGTATTTT.